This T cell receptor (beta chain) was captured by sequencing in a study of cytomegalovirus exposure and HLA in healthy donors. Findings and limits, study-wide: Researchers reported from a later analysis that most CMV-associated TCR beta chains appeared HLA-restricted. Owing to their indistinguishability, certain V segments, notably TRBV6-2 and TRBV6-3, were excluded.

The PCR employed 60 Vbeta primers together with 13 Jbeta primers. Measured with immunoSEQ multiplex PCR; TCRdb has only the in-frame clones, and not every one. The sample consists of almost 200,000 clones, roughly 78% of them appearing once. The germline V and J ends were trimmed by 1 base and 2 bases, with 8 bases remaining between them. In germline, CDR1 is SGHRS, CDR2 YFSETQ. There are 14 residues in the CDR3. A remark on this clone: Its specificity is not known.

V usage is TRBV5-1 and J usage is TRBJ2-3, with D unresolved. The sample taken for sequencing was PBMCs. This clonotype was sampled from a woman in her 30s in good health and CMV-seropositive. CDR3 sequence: CASSLQDSTDTQYF. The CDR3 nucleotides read TGCGCCAGCAGCTTGCAGGATTCCACAGATACGCAGTATTTT. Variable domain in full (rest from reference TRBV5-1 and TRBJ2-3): KAGVTQTPRYLIKTRGQQVTLSCSPISGHRSVSWYQQTPGQGLQFLFEYFSETQRNKGNFPGRFSGRQFSNSRSEMNVSTLELGDSALYLCASSLQDSTDTQYFGPGTRLTVL.